This entry lists 26 T cell receptor beta chains sequenced from one sample in a study of T cells after yellow fever vaccination. TCRdb re-called the 5' RACE reads through MiXCR, storing one row per CDR3 protein. The sample has about 400,000 distinct CDR3 sequences, over 5% seen once. The source was PBMCs, collected 5 days after the yellow fever booster vaccination. The origin of the receptors is a man between 25 and 39 years old who received the YFV17D yellow fever vaccine.

The chain links TRBV12-3 or TRBV12-4 to TRBJ1-2; the D is unclear. V lost 4 bases, J lost 5 bases, and 14 bases lay in between. The CDR3 has 14 amino acids. The DNA of the CDR3 is TGTGCCAGCAGTTCGTCGAAGGGCCCTTATGGCTACACCTTC. Translating gives CASSSSKGPYGYTF.

The genes are TRBV20-1 and TRBJ2-7; a weak D match, TRBD2 (5 bases). The CDR3 is 11 residues long. V was shortened by 6 bases and J by 3 bases, with 9 bases between the two germline ends. Germline loops: CDR1 DFQATT, CDR2 SNEGSKA (reference sequence). CDR3 bases: TGCAGTGCCCTTGCGGGCTACGAGCAGTACTTC. Translating it yields CSALAGYEQYF.

With regard to this clonotype: At one boundary the junction diverges from the germline segment, which might be a read error. The chain has TRBV20-1 and TRBJ2-3; 14 bases agree with TRBD2. Germline lookup yields CDR1 DFQATT and CDR2 SNEGSKA (reference sequence). CDR3 length equals 16 residues. The CDR3 protein is CCAQPGLAGVADTQYF. The CDR3 coding sequence is TGCTGTGCACAACCGGGACTAGCGGGAGTGGCGGATACGCAGTATTTT.

This clonotype was detected ten times or more. This chain uses TRBV7-2 with TRBJ2-4; D uncertain. Germline lookup yields CDR1 SGHTA and CDR2 FQGNSA. The CDR3 contains 18 residues. With 2 bases removed from V and 0 bases from J, the gap between germline ends came to 17 bases. CDR3 amino acids: CASSLSAGELLAKNIQYF. CDR3 DNA sequence: TGTGCCAGCAGCTTATCGGCAGGAGAACTTCTAGCCAAAAACATTCAGTACTTC.

In this sample, this clonotype turned up many times. J is TRBJ2-2 and V is TRBV5-1, with D possibly called TRBD1 or TRBD2 (7 bases each). CDR3 size: 18 residues. Germline CDR1 reads SGHRS; CDR2 reads YFSETQ. Trimming took 4 bases from V and 3 from J, leaving 22 bases between them. CDR3 loop: CASSGSAGGGPDTGELFF. The CDR3 DNA is TGCGCCAGCAGCGGCTCAGCAGGGGGAGGGCCAGACACCGGGGAGCTGTTTTTT.

This clonotype has ten or more counts. The chain is built from TRBV29-1 and TRBJ2-7; D is unclear. V was clipped by 8 bases and J by 6 bases, with 14 bases between them. CDR1 and CDR2 (germline): SQVTM, ANQGSEA. The CDR3 has 11 amino acids. The CDR3 region is CSISSGPEQYF. The CDR3 coding sequence is TGCAGCATCTCGTCAGGCCCCGAGCAGTACTTC.

This clonotype was detected only a few times. The CDR3 loop reads CASSPSGGSNEKLFF. In DNA form, the CDR3 reads TGCGCCAGCAGCCCATCGGGGGGGAGTAATGAAAAACTGTTTTTT. The V gene is TRBV5-1, the J gene TRBJ1-4; D possibly corresponds to TRBD1 (5 bases). This CDR3 comprises 15 residues. V lost 4 bases and J 4 bases, leaving 14 bases between the germline ends. Germline-derived CDR1 and CDR2 are SGHRS and YFSETQ.

The chain is built from TRBV7-6 and TRBJ2-7; no definite D call. The CDR3 has 13 amino acids. Trimming stripped 2 bases from V and 5 bases from J, with 10 bases between. Per germline, CDR1 SGHVS and CDR2 FNYEAQ. CDR3 nucleotide sequence: TGTGCCAGCAGCTTAAAGTTAGAGGACGAGCAGTACTTC. It codes for CASSLKLEDEQYF.

The rearrangement links TRBV23-1 to TRBJ1-6; weak D call: TRBD1 (6 bases). TRBV23-1 is noted as an ORF with a role that remains uncertain. Trimming removed 0 bases from V and 1 base from J, with 10 bases in between. This CDR3 comprises 17 residues. The chain's CDR3 is CASSQSWQGSYNSPLHF. The CDR3, as DNA: TGCGCCAGCAGTCAATCGTGGCAGGGGTCCTATAATTCACCCCTCCACTTT.

This clonotype has a count of ten or more. V gene TRBV5-1 combines with J gene TRBJ2-1; maybe TRBD2 (6 bases). V lost 0 bases and J 10 bases, leaving 14 bases between the germline ends. The CDR3 spans 14 residues. Looked up from germline, CDR1 is SGHRS and CDR2 is YFSETQ. This CDR3 is CASSLGLDFREQFF. CDR3 DNA: TGCGCCAGCAGCTTGGGACTAGACTTCCGCGAGCAGTTCTTC. The entire variable domain, with the rest obtained from reference TRBV5-1 and TRBJ2-1, is as follows: KAGVTQTPRYLIKTRGQQVTLSCSPISGHRSVSWYQQTPGQGLQFLFEYFSETQRNKGNFPGRFSGRQFSNSRSEMNVSTLELGDSALYLCASSLGLDFREQFFGPGTRLTVL.

The chain couples TRBV18 to TRBJ1-2, with a possible D match to TRBD1 (5 bases). There are 15 residues in the CDR3. Trimming took 3 bases from V and 5 from J, leaving 16 bases between them. The V gene's germline CDR1 is KGHSH and CDR2 LQKENI. The CDR3 bases are TGTGCCAGCTCACCGGAGTACAGGATGATATATGGCTACACCTTC. Amino acid sequence: CASSPEYRMIYGYTF. Supplemented by reference TRBV18 and TRBJ1-2, the full variable domain reads NAGVMQNPRHLVRRRGQEARLRCSPMKGHSHVYWYRQLPEEGLKFMVYLQKENIIDESGMPKERFSAEFPKEGPSILRIQQVVRGDSAAYFCASSPEYRMIYGYTFGSGTRLTVV.

This clonotype was found many times. The chain employs TRBV25-1 and TRBJ2-3; 8 bases are a match to TRBD2. Germline assignment: CDR1 MGHDK and CDR2 SYGVNS. J gave up 2 bases and V 5 bases, and 6 bases lay outside the gene matches. The CDR3 is made up of 15 amino acids. The CDR3 protein is CASSRASGFTDTQYF. CDR3 in DNA: TGTGCCAGCAGTCGGGCTAGCGGGTTCACAGATACGCAGTATTTT.

This clonotype was recorded a few times. One junction end does not reproduce the germline sequence, and a read error may be involved. The V and J genes are TRBV7-9 and TRBJ2-3; D possibly corresponds to TRBD2 (6 bases). Germline CDR1 reads SEHNR; CDR2 reads FQNEAQ (reference sequence). This CDR3 is built from 14 residues. The CDR3 sequence is CASSSDAWRDSGRF. The CDR3 DNA reads TGTGCCAGCAGCTCCGACGCCTGGCGGGACTCCGGGCGTTTT.

This clonotype was seen ten or more times. This chain connects TRBV18 to TRBJ2-2, with no clear D. CDR1 and CDR2 (germline): KGHSH, LQKENI. The CDR3 has 11 amino acids. Trimming took 8 bases from V and 6 from J, leaving 7 bases between them. The CDR3, as DNA: TGTGCCAGCAGCCCCTCCGGGGAGCTGTTTTTT. It specifies CASSPSGELFF.

This clonotype was recorded many times. The gene calls are TRBV4-3 and TRBJ2-7; D might be TRBD1 (5 bases). The CDR3 extends over 17 amino acids. CDR1 is LGHNA and CDR2 is YSLEER in the germline V gene. Trimming removed 0 bases at V and 3 bases at J, with 18 bases between. This CDR3 is CASSQDSDGQGDYEQYF. As DNA, the CDR3 is TGCGCCAGCAGCCAAGATTCCGACGGACAAGGAGACTACGAGCAGTACTTC.

This clonotype was found many times. V is TRBV7-9 and J is TRBJ2-5, with D unresolved. The length of the CDR3 is 14 residues. CDR1 is SEHNR and CDR2 is FQNEAQ in the germline V gene (reference sequence). The germline V and J ends were trimmed by 3 bases and 5 bases, with 13 bases remaining between them. The CDR3 DNA follows: TGTGCCAGCAGCTTCGGTGGGCACAGTGAGACCCAGTACTTC. As protein: CASSFGGHSETQYF.

J is TRBJ2-1 and V is TRBV29-1, with TRBD2 matching 13 bases. V lost 8 bases, J lost 3 bases, and 13 bases stayed unmatched. The CDR3 is 17 residues long. Looked up from germline, CDR1 is SQVTM and CDR2 is ANQGSEA. The CDR3 reads CSTPGLAGLLGYNEQFF. The CDR3 DNA sequence: TGCAGCACCCCGGGACTAGCGGGACTCCTCGGCTACAATGAGCAGTTCTTC.

This clonotype was found many times. This sequence joins TRBV2 and TRBJ2-1; 10 nucleotides agree with TRBD2. The CDR3 consists of 16 residues. CDR1 is SNHLY and CDR2 is FYNNEI in the germline V gene. With V trimmed by 5 bases and J by 7 bases, 11 bases remained unmatched. CDR3 loop: CASSREAGGIKNEQFF. In DNA form, the CDR3 reads TGTGCCAGCAGTCGGGAAGCGGGAGGGATTAAGAATGAGCAGTTCTTC.

This clonotype was found a few times. V and J are TRBV5-1 and TRBJ2-1; 9 nucleotides align to TRBD2. The CDR3 covers 16 residues. The germline V gene has CDR1 SGHRS and CDR2 YFSETQ. V shed 0 bases and J 7 bases; nucleotides not matched to a gene: 8. The CDR3 here is CASSLVSGLAYNEQFF. The CDR3 DNA reads TGCGCCAGCAGCTTGGTGTCGGGACTAGCTTATAATGAGCAGTTCTTC.

This clonotype was seen repeatedly, ten times or more. The chain is built from TRBV12-3 or TRBV12-4 and TRBJ2-1, with 12 bases lining up with TRBD2. The CDR3 spans 14 residues. V lost 0 bases and J lost 10; bases outside the gene matches: 1. The CDR3 nucleotides read TGTGCCAGCAGTTTAGCCCTAGCGGGGGGGGAGCAGTTCTTC. It encodes CASSLALAGGEQFF.

This clonotype was seen ten or more times. V and J are TRBV7-9 and TRBJ1-4; 7 nucleotides line up with TRBD1. V lost 5 bases, J lost 8 bases, and 11 bases stayed unmatched. Per germline, CDR1 SEHNR and CDR2 FQNEAQ (reference sequence). The CDR3 consists of 15 residues. The CDR3 coding sequence is TGTGCCAGCAGCCCCCCAGGGGGTGAAGGAGAAAAACTGTTTTTT. As protein: CASSPPGGEGEKLFF.

This clonotype was detected many times. The gene calls are TRBV9 and TRBJ1-4; D may be TRBD1 (6 bases). The CDR3 has 16 amino acids. The germline gives CDR1 SGDLS, CDR2 YYNGEE. Trimming removed 0 bases from V and 8 bases from J, with 17 bases in between. The CDR3 DNA sequence: TGTGCCAGCAGCGTAGGAGGGGGGGGCGCAGAAGAAAAACTGTTTTTT. Amino acid sequence: CASSVGGGGAEEKLFF.

The V gene is TRBV5-5, the J gene TRBJ2-2; D is perhaps TRBD2 (5 bases). With 3 bases removed from V and 3 bases from J, the gap between germline ends came to 12 bases. Germline V gives CDR1 SGHKS, CDR2 YYEKEE (reference sequence). There are 15 residues in the CDR3. The CDR3 DNA reads TGTGCCAGCAGCTCCGGGATAGGATACACCGGGGAGCTGTTTTTT. It yields the protein CASSSGIGYTGELFF. Complete variable domain (other parts from reference TRBV5-5 and TRBJ2-2): DAGVTQSPTHLIKTRGQQVTLRCSPISGHKSVSWYQQVLGQGPQFIFQYYEKEERGRGNFPDRFSARQFPNYSSELNVNALLLGDSALYLCASSSGIGYTGELFFGEGSRLTVL.

There are a few counts of this clonotype. This chain links TRBV7-2 with TRBJ1-5; D gene unclear. Trimming removed 3 bases at V and 0 bases at J, with 9 bases between. Germline V gene data show CDR1 as SGHTA and CDR2 as FQGNSA. The CDR3 runs to 15 residues. CDR3 sequence reads: CASSFEIYSNQPQHF. The CDR3 DNA reads TGTGCCAGCAGCTTTGAGATTTATAGCAATCAGCCCCAGCATTTT.

This clonotype has ten or more counts. CDR3 bases: TGTGCCAGCATCAAAGCCGGGAGCACGAACACCGGGGAGCTGTTTTTT. It encodes CASIKAGSTNTGELFF. V gene TRBV12-3 or TRBV12-4 combines with J gene TRBJ2-2; the D gene is possibly TRBD2 (6 bases). The CDR3 covers 16 residues. The V end lost 7 bases, the J end lost 0 bases, and 15 bases lay between the germline ends.

This chain joins TRBV20-1 and TRBJ1-5; 7 bases map to TRBD1. CDR1 DFQATT and CDR2 SNEGSKA come from the germline V gene (reference sequence). The V segment lost 3 bases and the J segment 2 bases; nucleotides outside the gene matches: 7. This CDR3 is built from 15 residues. The CDR3 sequence is CSARSAGGGNQPQHF. CDR3 DNA sequence: TGCAGTGCTAGGTCGGCAGGGGGTGGCAATCAGCCCCAGCATTTT.